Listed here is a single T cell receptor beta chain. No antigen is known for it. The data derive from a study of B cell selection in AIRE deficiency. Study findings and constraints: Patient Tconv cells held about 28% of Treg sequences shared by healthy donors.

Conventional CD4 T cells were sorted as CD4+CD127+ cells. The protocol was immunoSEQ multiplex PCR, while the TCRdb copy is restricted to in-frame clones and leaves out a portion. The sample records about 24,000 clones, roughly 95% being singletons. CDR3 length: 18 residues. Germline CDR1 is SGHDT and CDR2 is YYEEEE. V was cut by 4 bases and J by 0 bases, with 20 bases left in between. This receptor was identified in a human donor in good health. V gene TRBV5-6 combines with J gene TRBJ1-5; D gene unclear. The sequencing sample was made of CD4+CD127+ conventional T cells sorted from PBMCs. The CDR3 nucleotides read TGTGCCAGCAGCGCAGAAAAAACGGACGGTCTTAGCAATCAGCCCCAGCATTTT. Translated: CASSAEKTDGLSNQPQHF. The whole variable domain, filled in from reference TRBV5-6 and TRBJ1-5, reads DAGVTQSPTHLIKTRGQQVTLRCSPKSGHDTVSWYQQALGQGPQFIFQYYEEEERQRGNFPDRFSGHQFPNYSSELNVNALLLGDSALYLCASSAEKTDGLSNQPQHFGDGTRLSIL.